This T cell receptor (beta chain) is drawn from a study of T-cell reconstitution after alpha-beta-depleted transplantation in children. Unique molecular identifiers were used to barcode this TCRbeta library. TCRdb itself ran the PCR reads through MiXCR, one entry per CDR3 protein. The sample consists of around 380,000 distinct CDR3 sequences, approximately 10% of them appearing once. This clonotype was detected only a few times. The origin of this receptor is a human donor who donated a stem cell graft to a child with acute myeloid leukemia. The sample was PBMCs from the stem cell graft donor, taken from the stem cell graft.

The CDR3 sequence is CASSGTGMVTTEAFF. DNA for the CDR3: TGTGCCAGCAGTGGCACAGGGATGGTTACCACTGAAGCTTTCTTT. V usage is TRBV6-1 and J usage is TRBJ1-1; D might be TRBD1 (6 bases). Germline lookup yields CDR1 MNHNS and CDR2 SASEGT. V was shortened by 4 bases and J by 4 bases, with 16 bases between the two germline ends. The CDR3 runs 15 residues.